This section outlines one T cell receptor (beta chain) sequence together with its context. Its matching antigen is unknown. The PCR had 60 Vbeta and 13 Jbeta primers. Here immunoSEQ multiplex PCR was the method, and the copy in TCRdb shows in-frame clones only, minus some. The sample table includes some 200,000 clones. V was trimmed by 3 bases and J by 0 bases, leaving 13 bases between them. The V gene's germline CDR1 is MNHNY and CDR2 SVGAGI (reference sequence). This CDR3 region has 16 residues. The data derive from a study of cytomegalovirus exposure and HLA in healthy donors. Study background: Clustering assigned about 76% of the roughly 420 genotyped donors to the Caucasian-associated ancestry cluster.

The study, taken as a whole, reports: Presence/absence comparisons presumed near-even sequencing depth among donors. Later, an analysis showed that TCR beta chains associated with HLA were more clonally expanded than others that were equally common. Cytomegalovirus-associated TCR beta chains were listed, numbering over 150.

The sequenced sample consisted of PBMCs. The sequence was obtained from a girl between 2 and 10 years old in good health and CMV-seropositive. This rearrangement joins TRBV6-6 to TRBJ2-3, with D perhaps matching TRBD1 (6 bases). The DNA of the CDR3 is TGTGCCAGCAGTTATGCCGGGACACTAAGCACAGATACGCAGTATTTT. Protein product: CASSYAGTLSTDTQYF.